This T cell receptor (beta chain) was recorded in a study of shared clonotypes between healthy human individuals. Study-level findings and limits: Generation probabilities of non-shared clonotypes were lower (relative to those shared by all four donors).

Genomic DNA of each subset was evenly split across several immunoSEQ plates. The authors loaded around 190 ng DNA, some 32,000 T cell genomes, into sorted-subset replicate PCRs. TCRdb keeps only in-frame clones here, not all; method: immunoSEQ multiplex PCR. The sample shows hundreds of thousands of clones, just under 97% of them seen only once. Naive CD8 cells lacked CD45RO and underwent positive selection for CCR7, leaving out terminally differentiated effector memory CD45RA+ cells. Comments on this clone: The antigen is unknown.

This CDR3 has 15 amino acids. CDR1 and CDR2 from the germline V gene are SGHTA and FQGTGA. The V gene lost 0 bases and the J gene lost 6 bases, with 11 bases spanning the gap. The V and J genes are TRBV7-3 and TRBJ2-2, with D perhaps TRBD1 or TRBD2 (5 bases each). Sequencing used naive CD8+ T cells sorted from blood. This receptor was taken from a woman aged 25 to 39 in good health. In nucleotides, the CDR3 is TGTGCCAGCAGCTTAACCGGGACGTCGGCCGGGGAGCTGTTTTTT. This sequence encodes CASSLTGTSAGELFF.